This T cell receptor (beta chain) was sequenced for a study of Graves' ophthalmopathy and Graves' hyperthyroidism. Points from the study as a whole: Ophthalmopathy progression predictions by the model showed about 75% specificity and roughly 71% sensitivity.

Losses at the gene ends were 5 bases for V and 3 bases for J; bases not matched to a gene: 2. Germline CDR1 is SGHTA and CDR2 is FQGNSA. The CDR3 consists of 13 residues. The study excluded patients with other autoimmune diseases, uncontrolled infections, pregnancy or lactation. It was on clinical symptoms, serum thyroxine, TRAb, thyroid ultrasound and orbital computed tomography that diagnosis relied. TCR beta CDR3 regions were amplified from RNA transcripts. HTBI primers were used in a first-round RT-PCR, which preceded a second-round multiplex PCR. TCRdb used MiXCR to reprocess the multiplex PCR reads, holding one entry per CDR3 protein. Of under 200,000 distinct CDR3 sequences in the sample, under 40% were seen once. This clonotype was detected ten times or more. No antigen is known for it.

The TCR was taken from a woman between 35 and 50 years old with Graves' ophthalmopathy. The chain joins TRBV7-2 to TRBJ2-7, with 9 bases fitting TRBD1. Sequencing was done on a sample of peripheral blood. The chain's CDR3 is CASSATGGYEQYF. The CDR3 DNA is TGTGCCAGCAGCGCGACAGGGGGCTACGAGCAGTACTTC. Together with reference TRBV7-2 and TRBJ2-7, the CDR3 gives the full variable domain: GAGVSQSPSNKVTEKGKDVELRCDPISGHTALYWYRQSLGQGLEFLIYFQGNSAPDKSGLPSDRFSAERTGGSVSTLTIQRTQQEDSAVYLCASSATGGYEQYFGPGTRLTVT.